The 2 T cell receptor beta chains reported below all come from one sample, sequenced in a study of T cell changes during pregnancy in multiple sclerosis. Sequencing was performed with immunoSEQ multiplex PCR; in TCRdb, only in-frame clones are kept and a portion is missing. The data show 45,000 to 55,000 clones, approximately 94% seen once. Specimen: CD8+ T cells from peripheral blood mononuclear cells, collected before pregnancy. Receptors were obtained from a female donor with multiple sclerosis, enrolled in a pregnancy study.

This clone was recorded a few times. Different DNA sequences within this sample yield the same CDR3. The rearrangement uses TRBV7-9 and TRBJ1-4; 11 bases match TRBD1. The V gene's germline CDR1 is SEHNR and CDR2 FQNEAQ (reference sequence). The CDR3 length is 17 residues. Trimming took 4 bases from V and 4 from J; bases not matched to a gene: 8. DNA for the CDR3: TGTGCCAGCAGCTCCTCGGACAGGGGGCCCGGTAATGAAAAACTGTTTTTT. Protein product: CASSSSDRGPGNEKLFF. Full variable domain (outside the CDR3, taken from reference TRBV7-9 and TRBJ1-4): DTGVSQNPRHKITKRGQNVTFRCDPISEHNRLYWYRQTLGQGPEFLTYFQNEAQLEKSRLLSDRFSAERPKGSFSTLEIQRTEQGDSAMYLCASSSSDRGPGNEKLFFGSGTQLSVL.

V and J are TRBV7-8 and TRBJ2-1; 7 nucleotides align to TRBD1. Per germline, CDR1 SGHVS and CDR2 FQNEAQ. The CDR3 is made up of 14 amino acids. The trim removed 5 bases at V and 0 bases at J, leaving 1 base unmatched. The CDR3 reads CASSGQASYNEQFF. The CDR3 DNA is TGTGCCAGCAGCGGACAGGCCTCCTACAATGAGCAGTTCTTC.